These T cell receptor beta chains were read from a single sample in a study of cytomegalovirus exposure and HLA in healthy donors. Method: immunoSEQ multiplex PCR; TCRdb's copy keeps in-frame clones and lacks some. Seen here are 150,000 or so clones, roughly 80% observed once, and the top ten hold about 13%. The specimen was PBMCs. All receptors derive from a man in his thirties or forties in good health and CMV-seropositive. Each CDR3 is given with its conserved first and last residue. The order of the fields is D gene, J gene, clone size, V gene, CDR3 DNA, CDR3 protein. The D gene is left open where the match is weak. Clone sizes are given selectively: once, few, many, or a class where the clone is expanded.

D gene: -
J gene: TRBJ2-5
clone size: -
V gene: TRBV4-2
CDR3 DNA: TGTGCCAGCAGCCAAGATCGAGAGACCCAGTACTTC
CDR3 protein: CASSQDRETQYF

D gene: -
J gene: TRBJ1-1
clone size: -
V gene: TRBV7-2
CDR3 DNA: TGTGCCAGCAGCTTACAGGGGACGCTGGGCACTGAAGCTTTCTTT
CDR3 protein: CASSLQGTLGTEAFF

D gene: -
J gene: TRBJ2-3
clone size: -
V gene: TRBV27
CDR3 DNA: TGTGCCAGCAGTGTAGCGTGGGGAGGCAGCACAGATACGCAGTATTTT
CDR3 protein: CASSVAWGGSTDTQYF

D gene: -
J gene: TRBJ2-3
clone size: -
V gene: TRBV11-1
CDR3 DNA: TGTGCCAGCAGCTCACAGTCCCGGGGAGATACGCAGTATTTT
CDR3 protein: CASSSQSRGDTQYF

D gene: TRBD1
J gene: TRBJ1-1
clone size: -
V gene: TRBV9
CDR3 DNA: TGTGCCAGCGGACAAGGAGGGGGCGCTGAAGCTTTCTTT
CDR3 protein: CASGQGGGAEAFF

D gene: TRBD1
J gene: TRBJ2-6
clone size: few
V gene: TRBV28
CDR3 DNA: TGTGCCAGCAGTTCCTATGGACAGGCCTCTGGGGCCAACGTCCTGACTTTC
CDR3 protein: CASSSYGQASGANVLTF

D gene: -
J gene: TRBJ1-1
clone size: few
V gene: TRBV4-1
CDR3 DNA: TGCGCCAGCAGCCAAGATGCGGAGACTGAAGCTTTCTTT
CDR3 protein: CASSQDAETEAFF

D gene: TRBD2
J gene: TRBJ2-1
clone size: -
V gene: TRBV5-1
CDR3 DNA: TGCGCCAGCAGCTCAAGCGGGGTACCTCACAATGAGCAGTTCTTC
CDR3 protein: CASSSSGVPHNEQFF

D gene: -
J gene: TRBJ2-7
clone size: -
V gene: TRBV4-2
CDR3 DNA: TGTGCCAGCAGCCCCTCTGGAACGGAGAACGAGCAGTACTTC
CDR3 protein: CASSPSGTENEQYF

D gene: -
J gene: TRBJ2-5
clone size: -
V gene: TRBV15
CDR3 DNA: TGTGCCACCAGCAAAAGCCAGGGGCGGGAGACCCAGTACTTC
CDR3 protein: CATSKSQGRETQYF

D gene: -
J gene: TRBJ2-5
clone size: -
V gene: TRBV1
CDR3 DNA: TGCACCAGCAGCCAGAGGGGGGCGTTCCAGCGGGAGAATGTGGGAGAGGCCCAGTACTTC
CDR3 protein: CTSSQRGAFQRENVGEAQYF

D gene: TRBD1
J gene: TRBJ2-3
clone size: -
V gene: TRBV29-1
CDR3 DNA: TGCAGCGCCGGGACAGTTCACGCAGATACGCAGTATTTT
CDR3 protein: CSAGTVHADTQYF

D gene: TRBD1
J gene: TRBJ1-2
clone size: -
V gene: TRBV14
CDR3 DNA: TGTGCCAGCAGCCAAGATCGCAGGGGGACCTATGGCTACACCTTC
CDR3 protein: CASSQDRRGTYGYTF

D gene: -
J gene: TRBJ2-3
clone size: -
V gene: TRBV7-6
CDR3 DNA: TGTGCCAGCAGCTTAGGGGTGCTAGGACAGTCCACAGATACGCAGTATTTT
CDR3 protein: CASSLGVLGQSTDTQYF

D gene: -
J gene: TRBJ1-5
clone size: -
V gene: TRBV6-6
CDR3 DNA: TGTGCCAGCAGTTACGCGGGGGGCGGCAATCAGCCCCAGCATTTT
CDR3 protein: CASSYAGGGNQPQHF

D gene: -
J gene: TRBJ1-3
clone size: -
V gene: TRBV5-1
CDR3 DNA: TGCGCCAGCAGCTCCTATGGGGCGAGCTCTGGAAACACCATATATTTT
CDR3 protein: CASSSYGASSGNTIYF

D gene: -
J gene: TRBJ2-3
clone size: few
V gene: TRBV7-8
CDR3 DNA: TGTGCCAGCACCAAGAGCGGAGACACAGATACGCAGTATTTT
CDR3 protein: CASTKSGDTDTQYF

D gene: -
J gene: TRBJ1-1
clone size: -
V gene: TRBV11-2
CDR3 DNA: TGTGCCAGCAGCTTAGGATCGGGCGGGGCTGAAGCTTTCTTT
CDR3 protein: CASSLGSGGAEAFF

D gene: TRBD2
J gene: TRBJ2-5
clone size: -
V gene: TRBV11-2
CDR3 DNA: TGTGCCAGCAGCCCACGACTAGCGGGAGACCAAGAGACCCAGTACTTC
CDR3 protein: CASSPRLAGDQETQYF

D gene: TRBD2
J gene: TRBJ2-1
clone size: -
V gene: TRBV28
CDR3 DNA: TGTGCCAGCAGTCCACCACCTAGCGGATACAATGAGCAGTTCTTC
CDR3 protein: CASSPPPSGYNEQFF

D gene: TRBD1
J gene: TRBJ1-4
clone size: -
V gene: TRBV10-3
CDR3 DNA: TGTGCCATCAGTGCGACAGGGCTTGGGGAAAAACTGTTTTTT
CDR3 protein: CAISATGLGEKLFF

D gene: TRBD2
J gene: TRBJ2-7
clone size: -
V gene: TRBV28
CDR3 DNA: TGTGCCAGCAGCGCCCGATCCGGGACTAGCGGGAGGTATGAGTACTTC
CDR3 protein: CASSARSGTSGRYEYF

D gene: TRBD1
J gene: TRBJ1-2
clone size: -
V gene: TRBV5-1
CDR3 DNA: TGCGCCAGCAGGCACAGGAGACAGGGGGTTATAGCTAACTATGGCTACACCTTC
CDR3 protein: CASRHRRQGVIANYGYTF

D gene: TRBD1
J gene: TRBJ1-1
clone size: -
V gene: TRBV7-2
CDR3 DNA: TGTGCCAGCAGCCGGGACAGCATGAACACTGAAGCTTTCTTT
CDR3 protein: CASSRDSMNTEAFF

D gene: -
J gene: TRBJ1-6
clone size: -
V gene: TRBV6-5
CDR3 DNA: TGTGCCAGCAGTTACGCCCTCCAGGGCCCCAATTCACCCCTCCACTTT
CDR3 protein: CASSYALQGPNSPLHF

D gene: -
J gene: TRBJ2-7
clone size: -
V gene: TRBV7-2
CDR3 DNA: TGTGCCAGCAGCCAACGGGATCCCGGTTACGAGCAGTACTTC
CDR3 protein: CASSQRDPGYEQYF

D gene: -
J gene: TRBJ2-5
clone size: -
V gene: TRBV6-1
CDR3 DNA: TGTGCCAGCAGTGTTCTGAGGGCCGAGACCCAGTACTTC
CDR3 protein: CASSVLRAETQYF

D gene: TRBD2
J gene: TRBJ2-1
clone size: -
V gene: TRBV18
CDR3 DNA: TGTGCCAGCTCAGGGGGGACTAGCGCTAGCTCCTACAATGAGCAGTTCTTC
CDR3 protein: CASSGGTSASSYNEQFF